The 18 T cell receptor beta chains below were found in one sample sequenced in a study of early T cells in non-severe SARS-CoV-2 infection. TCRdb processed the 5' RACE reads anew with MiXCR; each CDR3 protein has one entry. The table records about 58,000 distinct CDR3 sequences, 12% of them present only once. Sequences were derived from whole blood, sampled at baseline. These receptors all come from an adult who was a healthcare worker with PCR-confirmed SARS-CoV-2 infection or an uninfected control (not recorded which). The donor label of this sample is uncertain.

This clonotype was picked up a small number of times. The chain employs TRBV7-8 and TRBJ2-7; maybe TRBD1 (6 bases). Germline CDR1 and CDR2: SGHVS and FQNEAQ. With 4 bases removed from V and 4 bases from J, the gap between germline ends came to 8 bases. CDR3 size: 12 residues. As DNA, the CDR3 is TGTGCCAGCAGCTCAACAGGGTACGAGCAGTACGTC. Its translation is CASSSTGYEQYV.

The V and J genes are TRBV4-1 and TRBJ1-2, with 7 bases aligning to TRBD1. Germline V gene data show CDR1 as MGHRA and CDR2 as YSYEKL. The CDR3 extends over 15 amino acids. V lost 2 bases and J lost 3; bases outside the gene matches: 6. The CDR3 DNA sequence: TGCGCCAGCAGCCAAACAGGGGTAGGGCACTATGGCTACACCTTC. It is translated as CASSQTGVGHYGYTF.

This clonotype was counted many times. The rearrangement uses TRBV4-1 and TRBJ2-4; the match to TRBD1 covers 10 bases. The germline gives CDR1 MGHRA, CDR2 YSYEKL. The CDR3 length is 14 residues. Losses at the gene ends were 6 bases for V and 13 bases for J; bases not matched to a gene: 12. The CDR3 DNA reads TGCGCCAGCAGGGACCGGGACAGGGGCCCCCCACAGTACTTC. Its translation: CASRDRDRGPPQYF.

The V and J genes are TRBV2 and TRBJ1-5; TRBD1 is a possible D gene (5 bases). The germline V and J ends were trimmed by 6 bases and 2 bases, with 14 bases remaining between them. The germline V gene encodes CDR1 SNHLY and CDR2 FYNNEI. There are 15 residues in the CDR3. DNA for the CDR3: TGTGCCAGCAGGTCCCTTGGGACTGGCAATCAGCCCCAGCATTTT. Its translation is CASRSLGTGNQPQHF.

Here the CDR3 reads CATKTLAGRGDTQYF. CDR3 bases: TGCGCCACCAAAACCCTAGCGGGACGTGGAGATACGCAGTATTTT. V gene TRBV10-2 combines with J gene TRBJ2-3; 9 nucleotides align to TRBD2. CDR1 and CDR2 from the germline V gene are WSHSY and SAAADI. Trimming removed 10 bases from V and 5 bases from J; junction bases left unmatched: 13. The CDR3 is 15 residues long.

The gene calls are TRBV3-1 and TRBJ2-5, with no clear D. V was clipped by 1 base and J by 4 bases, with 7 bases between them. The CDR3 covers 13 residues. Germline CDR1 and CDR2: LGHDT and YNNKEL (reference sequence). DNA for the CDR3: TGTGCCAGCAGCCAAGTTGGCCTAGAGACCCAGTACTTC. Protein: CASSQVGLETQYF.

This clonotype was seen only a few times. V gene TRBV5-5 combines with J gene TRBJ2-3; possibly TRBD2 for D (5 bases). Trimming left V 0 bases short and J 6 bases short, with 11 bases between. CDR1 SGHKS and CDR2 YYEKEE come from the germline V gene (reference sequence). The CDR3 is 14 amino acids. CDR3 in DNA: TGTGCCAGCAGCTTGGCCCCACTAGGTGATACGCAGTATTTT. Its protein is CASSLAPLGDTQYF. The complete variable domain, with remaining parts taken from reference TRBV5-5 and TRBJ2-3, reads DAGVTQSPTHLIKTRGQQVTLRCSPISGHKSVSWYQQVLGQGPQFIFQYYEKEERGRGNFPDRFSARQFPNYSSELNVNALLLGDSALYLCASSLAPLGDTQYFGPGTRLTVL.

This clonotype has at least ten counts. The rearrangement uses TRBV7-3 and TRBJ2-3; weak D call: TRBD2 (5 bases). This CDR3 contains 13 residues. Trimming left V 2 bases short and J 6 bases short, with 9 bases between. Germline CDR1 and CDR2: SGHTA and FQGTGA. CDR3 bases: TGTGCCAGCAGCTTATCTTCGGGGGATACGCAGTATTTT. Its translation: CASSLSSGDTQYF.

This clonotype has just a few counts. The chain recombines TRBV7-8 with TRBJ2-2, with 11 bases aligning to TRBD1. The germline CDR1 and CDR2 sequences are SGHVS and FQNEAQ. The V segment lost 5 bases and the J segment 9 bases; nucleotides outside the gene matches: 17. The CDR3 has 18 amino acids. The DNA of the CDR3 is TGTGCCAGCAGCATACCTCGGACAGGGGGCAGAGGCAACCGGGAGCTGTTTTTT. Protein product: CASSIPRTGGRGNRELFF.

The genes are TRBV20-1 and TRBJ1-5; D is ambiguous. The CDR3 loop spans 14 amino acids. V gave up 0 bases and J gave up 9 bases, with 15 bases separating them. CDR1 and CDR2 from the germline V gene are DFQATT and SNEGSKA (reference sequence). CDR3 in amino acids: CSARDRLTSGPQHF. In nucleotides, the CDR3 is TGCAGTGCTAGAGATCGCCTGACCTCTGGGCCCCAGCATTTT.

This clonotype appeared many times. The CDR3 region is CSARDFRSTDTQYF. DNA for the CDR3: TGCAGTGCTAGAGATTTCAGAAGCACAGATACGCAGTATTTT. J is TRBJ2-3 and V is TRBV20-1; D gene ambiguous. The germline CDR1 and CDR2 sequences are DFQATT and SNEGSKA (reference sequence). The CDR3 has 14 amino acids. V was clipped by 0 bases and J by 0 bases, with 7 bases between them.

In this sample, this clonotype turned up many times. This chain connects TRBV28 to TRBJ1-6; 7 bases match TRBD1. Germline loops: CDR1 MDHEN, CDR2 SYDVKM. The length of the CDR3 is 20 residues. The ends lost 1 base at V and 7 bases at J; junction bases unmatched: 19. CDR3 nucleotides: TGTGCCAGCAGTTTATTTAGTGATGTTGTAAGGACAGGATTAAATTCACCCCTCCACTTT. Residues: CASSLFSDVVRTGLNSPLHF.

This clonotype was observed at least ten times. The DNA for the CDR3 is TGTGCCAGCAGGACCTTCCCAGGGGATACGGGCGAGCAGTACGTC. Protein sequence: CASRTFPGDTGEQYV. The chain recombines TRBV2 with TRBJ2-7, with D perhaps matching TRBD1 (6 bases). CDR3 length: 15 residues. With 6 bases removed from V and 6 bases from J, the gap between germline ends came to 21 bases. CDR1 is SNHLY, CDR2 FYNNEI, per germline.

This clonotype was seen repeatedly, ten times or more. This chain uses TRBV5-5 with TRBJ1-2, with D unresolved. This CDR3 contains 13 residues. Germline-derived CDR1 and CDR2 are SGHKS and YYEKEE (reference sequence). V was trimmed by 4 bases and J by 3 bases, leaving 10 bases between them. CDR3 coding DNA: TGTGCCAGCAGCCGAGACACTTACTATGGCTACACCTTC. As protein: CASSRDTYYGYTF. The full variable domain, its missing parts supplied by reference TRBV5-5 and TRBJ1-2, is DAGVTQSPTHLIKTRGQQVTLRCSPISGHKSVSWYQQVLGQGPQFIFQYYEKEERGRGNFPDRFSARQFPNYSSELNVNALLLGDSALYLCASSRDTYYGYTFGSGTRLTVV.

In its sample, this clonotype was seen a few times. V and J are TRBV2 and TRBJ2-5; D uncertain. Trimming removed 3 bases from V and 0 bases from J, with 8 bases in between. The germline V gene has CDR1 SNHLY and CDR2 FYNNEI. The CDR3 loop spans 14 amino acids. DNA for the CDR3: TGTGCCAGCAGTGAGACTGCGTACCAAGAGACCCAGTACTTC. Translating it yields CASSETAYQETQYF.

This rearrangement joins TRBV11-1 to TRBJ2-4, with D possibly matching TRBD2 (6 bases). Trimming cost V 7 bases and J 0 bases, with 13 bases left between them. Germline V gives CDR1 SGHAT, CDR2 FQDESV (reference sequence). This CDR3 spans 15 amino acids. CDR3 coding DNA: TGTGCCAGCACCGGGACTGATTCAGCCAAAAACATTCAGTACTTC. Translation gives CASTGTDSAKNIQYF.

This clonotype was counted a few times. J is TRBJ2-7 and V is TRBV2; perhaps TRBD2 as D (6 bases). The CDR3 consists of 15 residues. The germline V and J ends were trimmed by 6 bases and 8 bases, with 23 bases remaining between them. Germline V CDR1 and CDR2: SNHLY, FYNNEI. CDR3 in DNA: TGTGCCAGCAGCCGCGAGGGGCCCTTGGGGGGAAAGCAGTACGTC. Protein product: CASSREGPLGGKQYV.

Many counts were recorded for this clonotype. V is TRBV23-1 and J is TRBJ2-2; 8 nucleotides line up with TRBD2. TRBV23-1 is placed among ORFs of uncertain function. CDR3 size: 18 residues. V shed 5 bases and J 7 bases; nucleotides not matched to a gene: 18. The CDR3 is CASSKASGGPPSGGELFF. The CDR3 DNA sequence: TGCGCCAGCAGTAAAGCGAGCGGGGGCCCCCCTTCAGGCGGGGAGCTGTTTTTT.